One T cell receptor beta chain is described in this entry. The antigen remains undetermined. These data originate in a study of cytomegalovirus exposure and HLA in healthy donors. PCR involved 60 Vbeta and 13 Jbeta primers. Clones were read by immunoSEQ multiplex PCR, and TCRdb kept only the in-frame ones, dropping some. The sample consists of about 210,000 clones, roughly 79% of them appearing once. V was pared by 4 bases and J by 4 bases, with 7 bases between. CDR1 MNHNY and CDR2 SVGAGI come from the germline V gene (reference sequence). CDR3 length: 12 residues. Findings and caveats of the study: When the data were analyzed later, several of the most significant clusters appeared to be linked to common viral pathogens. Sequences of the TCR beta chain were said to predict the HLA-A and HLA-B alleles of most subjects accurately.

The specimen was PBMCs. This receptor was identified in a male donor in good health and CMV-seronegative. This chain joins TRBV6-6 and TRBJ1-2, with D unresolved. The CDR3 DNA reads as TGTGCCAGCAGTTCCAGGCCCTATGGCTACACCTTC. This sequence encodes CASSSRPYGYTF.